The next 22 T cell receptor beta chains were all read from a single sample in a study of response to subunit inactivated influenza vaccine. TCRdb analysed the RT-PCR reads with MiXCR anew, one entry per CDR3 protein. The data show a few hundred thousand distinct CDR3 sequences, around 15% seen once. The input for sequencing was PBMCs from blood, taken 11 to 12 days after vaccination. The receptors shown here come from a man in his fifties or sixties who received an inactivated influenza vaccine.

The chain couples TRBV4-1 to TRBJ1-6; tentatively, D is TRBD1 (6 bases). V lost 0 bases to trimming and J lost 14 bases, with 14 bases between them. Germline CDR1 reads MGHRA; CDR2 reads YSYEKL. CDR3 length: 14 residues. The CDR3 coding sequence is TGCGCCAGCAGCCAAGAGGGGGGGCTTGGGACCCTCCACTTT. It translates to CASSQEGGLGTLHF.

This clonotype was picked up a small number of times. The chain employs TRBV20-1 and TRBJ2-3; possible D gene TRBD2, 5 bases. The germline V and J ends were trimmed by 0 bases and 2 bases, with 12 bases remaining between them. CDR1 is DFQATT and CDR2 is SNEGSKA in the germline V gene (reference sequence). This CDR3 is 15 amino acids long. The CDR3 region is CSARDFNGNTDTQYF. CDR3 coding DNA: TGCAGTGCTAGAGATTTCAACGGGAACACAGATACGCAGTATTTT.

This clonotype was observed a few times. CDR3 in amino acids: CASSFLNSGRQETQYF. Written as DNA, the CDR3 is TGTGCCAGCAGTTTCTTGAACAGCGGAAGACAGGAGACCCAGTACTTC. The genes are TRBV12-3 or TRBV12-4 and TRBJ2-5; the D gene could be TRBD1 or TRBD2 (5 bases each). This CDR3 has 16 residues. Deletions cut 3 bases from V and 5 bases from J, with 19 bases between.

This chain uses TRBV5-6 with TRBJ2-1, with TRBD2 identical over 14 bases. The germline V gene encodes CDR1 SGHDT and CDR2 YYEEEE. Unmatched junction bases numbered 8, after V lost 4 bases and J lost 5 bases. The CDR3 is 17 residues long. The chain's CDR3 is CASSTPGLAGDDNEQFF. CDR3 coding DNA: TGTGCCAGCAGCACGCCGGGACTAGCGGGAGATGACAATGAGCAGTTCTTC.

This clonotype was counted between two and nine times. This CDR3 reads CASSLTQTTGELFF. CDR3 bases: TGTGCCAGCAGTTTAACACAAACGACCGGGGAGCTGTTTTTT. The rearrangement joins TRBV28 to TRBJ2-2, with no clear D. V lost 2 bases and J lost 5, with 9 bases in between. The germline CDR1 and CDR2 sequences are MDHEN and SYDVKM. The length of the CDR3 is 14 residues.

This clonotype has only a few counts. Its ends do not fully match the called genes, so a read error is possible. The V gene is TRBV5-1, the J gene TRBJ2-3; the match to TRBD2 covers 11 bases. This CDR3 spans 15 amino acids. Germline V lookup: CDR1 SGHRS, CDR2 YFSETQ. CDR3 loop: CASTLALAGGDTQYF. The CDR3 DNA reads as TGCGCCAGCACCTTGGCGCTAGCGGGAGGCGATACGCAGTATTTT. The full variable domain, completed using reference TRBV5-1 and TRBJ2-3, is KAGVTQTPRYLIKTRGQQVTLSCSPISGHRSVSWYQQTPGQGLQFLFEYFSETQRNKGNFPGRFSGRQFSNSRSEMNVSTLELGDSALYLCASTLALAGGDTQYFGPGTRLTVL.

The rearrangement joins TRBV7-8 to TRBJ1-5, with D perhaps matching TRBD1 (5 bases). The ends were cut back, 5 bases at V and 3 bases at J, with 14 bases in the middle. Germline CDR1 is SGHVS and CDR2 is FQNEAQ. The CDR3 runs 15 residues. CDR3 in amino acids: CASSNRLGSNQPQHF. For the CDR3, the DNA is TGTGCCAGCAGCAACAGGCTCGGGTCCAATCAGCCCCAGCATTTT.

This clonotype was picked up a small number of times. The chain employs TRBV6-5 and TRBJ2-1, with 7 bases matching TRBD2. V was clipped by 0 bases and J by 3 bases; unmatched bases: 11. This CDR3 is 18 amino acids long. CDR1 and CDR2 (germline): MNHEY, SVGAGI. The DNA of the CDR3 is TGTGCCAGCAGTTACTCGATAGCGGCGGGGGTGGTCTACAATGAGCAGTTCTTC. Its protein product is CASSYSIAAGVVYNEQFF.

The rearrangement links TRBV29-1 to TRBJ1-1; D is undetermined. CDR3 length equals 11 residues. Germline assignment: CDR1 SQVTM and CDR2 ANQGSEA. Trimming removed 6 bases from V and 2 bases from J, with 7 bases in between. The CDR3 DNA follows: TGCAGCGTAGACGAAAACACTGAAGCTTTCTTT. Translation: CSVDENTEAFF.

This clonotype has at least ten counts. The V and J genes are TRBV12-3 or TRBV12-4 and TRBJ2-5; a weak D match, TRBD1 (6 bases). The CDR3 covers 13 residues. V lost 6 bases, J lost 5 bases, and 13 bases lay in between. DNA for the CDR3: TGTGCCAGCAGCACAGGGAATCGGGAGACCCAGTACTTC. It encodes CASSTGNRETQYF.

This clonotype was recorded a few times. The chain uses TRBV5-1 and TRBJ2-2, with D maybe TRBD2 (5 bases). The germline gives CDR1 SGHRS, CDR2 YFSETQ. This CDR3 has 16 amino acids. Trimming left V 6 bases short and J 4 bases short, with 19 bases between. CDR3 sequence (DNA): TGCGCCAGCAACCACCGCGGGCTCGGTGGCACCGGGGAGCTGTTTTTT. Its translation is CASNHRGLGGTGELFF.

The sample holds a few counts of this clonotype. This chain links TRBV14 with TRBJ2-2; perhaps TRBD2 as D (5 bases). V was clipped by 4 bases and J by 7 bases, with 13 bases between them. This CDR3 has 14 amino acids. CDR1 and CDR2 from the germline V gene are SGHDN and FVKESK. DNA for the CDR3: TGTGCCAGCAGCCCGTTTAGGGCGGGCGGGGAGCTGTTTTTT. Its protein product is CASSPFRAGGELFF.

The rearrangement uses TRBV12-3 or TRBV12-4 and TRBJ2-7; D is uncertain. V was clipped by 6 bases and J by 2 bases, with 11 bases between them. The CDR3 loop spans 13 amino acids. In nucleotides, the CDR3 is TGTGCCAGCAGCGGTGTTAATCCCTACGAGCAGTACTTC. This gives the protein CASSGVNPYEQYF.

This clonotype was seen at least ten times. The V gene is TRBV4-3, the J gene TRBJ2-3; 7 positions agree with TRBD2. CDR1 is LGHNA and CDR2 is YSLEER in the germline V gene. With 2 bases clipped from V and 1 base from J, the junction kept 9 bases outside the gene matches. The CDR3 contains 17 residues. CDR3 residues: CASSQITSAGGTDTQYF. In DNA, the CDR3 is TGCGCCAGCAGCCAAATAACAAGTGCGGGGGGCACAGATACGCAGTATTTT.

The V and J genes are TRBV7-2 and TRBJ2-7; tentatively, D is TRBD2 (6 bases). This CDR3 region has 15 residues. Germline-derived CDR1 and CDR2 are SGHTA and FQGNSA. Trimming shortened V by 3 bases and J by 0 bases, and 12 bases separated the two germline ends. Here the CDR3 reads CASSLSPGSSYEQYF. DNA of the CDR3: TGTGCCAGCAGCTTGTCACCCGGGAGCTCCTACGAGCAGTACTTC.

In its sample, this clonotype was seen a few times. The rearrangement uses TRBV6-2 or TRBV6-3 and TRBJ2-7, with 7 bases matching TRBD1. The CDR3 loop spans 14 amino acids. After removal of 6 bases from V and 0 bases from J, the junction contained 5 bases not matched to a gene. Germline values: CDR1 MNHEY, CDR2 SVGEGT. The DNA of the CDR3 is TGTGCCAGCAGGATAGGACAGGACTCCTACGAGCAGTACTTC. It codes for CASRIGQDSYEQYF.

This rearrangement joins TRBV28 to TRBJ2-7; TRBD1 matches 9 bases. Germline V gene sequence: CDR1 MDHEN, CDR2 SYDVKM. This CDR3 is built from 14 residues. Unmatched junction bases numbered 4, after V lost 2 bases and J lost 5 bases. The CDR3: CASSLGTGRNEQYF. The DNA of the CDR3 is TGTGCCAGCAGTTTAGGGACAGGGAGGAACGAGCAGTACTTC.

This clonotype has only a few counts. The V call is TRBV5-1, the J call TRBJ2-3, with D unclear. V was clipped by 4 bases and J by 2 bases, with 11 bases between them. The CDR3 is made up of 14 amino acids. Germline V gene sequence: CDR1 SGHRS, CDR2 YFSETQ. The chain's CDR3 is CASSAGHTTDTQYF. The CDR3 region has the DNA TGCGCCAGCAGCGCCGGGCACACCACAGATACGCAGTATTTT.

This clonotype was recorded at least ten times. J is TRBJ2-3 and V is TRBV29-1; 8 bases map to TRBD2. This CDR3 is 18 amino acids long. V was pared by 2 bases and J by 1 base, with 14 bases of the junction left unmatched. CDR1 SQVTM and CDR2 ANQGSEA come from the germline V gene. CDR3 loop: CSVEPRAGERMGTDTQYF. The CDR3 DNA is TGCAGCGTTGAACCTCGAGCGGGAGAAAGGATGGGCACAGATACGCAGTATTTT.

This clonotype was detected a few times. V is TRBV4-3 and J is TRBJ2-1; D might be TRBD1 or TRBD2, each matching 5 bases. The CDR3 contains 13 residues. V lost 0 bases, J lost 12 bases, and 12 bases lay in between. Germline CDR1 LGHNA, CDR2 YSLEER. Here the CDR3 DNA reads TGCGCCAGCAGCCAAGATCTGGGGGATGGGCAGTTCTTC. It specifies CASSQDLGDGQFF.

V gene TRBV20-1 combines with J gene TRBJ1-6; weak D call: TRBD1 (6 bases). The CDR3 covers 14 residues. With 5 bases removed from V and 9 bases from J, the gap between germline ends came to 17 bases. Germline V gene lookup returns CDR1 DFQATT and CDR2 SNEGSKA (reference sequence). DNA of the CDR3: TGCAGTGCTCAAAGGGGGGACACTCTTTCACCCCTCCACTTT. The encoded protein is CSAQRGDTLSPLHF.

J is TRBJ1-3 and V is TRBV6-1; D perhaps matches TRBD1 (5 bases). V lost 7 bases to trimming and J lost 2 bases, with 12 bases between them. Germline CDR1 MNHNS, CDR2 SASEGT. This CDR3 spans 14 amino acids. The CDR3 DNA sequence: TGTGCCAGCACCCCCTTGGGGCCTGGAAACACCATATATTTT. It encodes CASTPLGPGNTIYF.